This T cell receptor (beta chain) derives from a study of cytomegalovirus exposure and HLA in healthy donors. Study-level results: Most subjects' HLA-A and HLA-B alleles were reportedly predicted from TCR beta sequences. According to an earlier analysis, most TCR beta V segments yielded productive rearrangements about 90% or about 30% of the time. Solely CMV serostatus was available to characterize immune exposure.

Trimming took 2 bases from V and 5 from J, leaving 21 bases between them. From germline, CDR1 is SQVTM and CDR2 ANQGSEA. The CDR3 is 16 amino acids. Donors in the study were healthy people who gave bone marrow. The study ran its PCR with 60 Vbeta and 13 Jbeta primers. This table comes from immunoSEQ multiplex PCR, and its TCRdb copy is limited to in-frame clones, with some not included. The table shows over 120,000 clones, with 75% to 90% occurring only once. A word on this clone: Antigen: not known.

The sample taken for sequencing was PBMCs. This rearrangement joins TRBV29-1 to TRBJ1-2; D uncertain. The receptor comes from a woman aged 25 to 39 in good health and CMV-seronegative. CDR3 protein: CSVELAGAPILYGYTF. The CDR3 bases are TGCAGCGTTGAATTGGCAGGCGCCCCTATCCTTTATGGCTACACCTTC.